This T cell receptor (beta chain) was found in a study of beta chain features in type 1 diabetes. For the study at large: The patient and healthy donor groups were comparable for age, gender and cell yields.

Every bit of the isolated RNA underwent reverse transcription, so sequencing read expressed TCRB transcripts. About 3.6 million reads was the average for naive, central memory and regulatory T cell samples. The data were produced by immunoSEQ multiplex PCR, yet TCRdb's version contains in-frame clones alone and is incomplete. The profile covers some 360,000 clones, with around 19% appearing a single time and 0.044% taken by the ten largest. Study-level points and caveats: Shortening of TCRB CDR3s, moderate but significant, appeared in all four CD4+ subsets of Type 1 diabetes patients.

Post-sort purity exceeded 95% for all sorted populations. This clone was counted a few times. The antigen remains undetermined. The TCR originated in a woman aged 18-29 years in good health. The sequenced sample was naive CD4+ T cells from blood.

This CDR3 reads CASSQRSGSLYEQYF. The CDR3 DNA follows: TGTGCCAGCAGCCAGAGAAGCGGGAGTCTCTACGAGCAGTACTTC. The genes are TRBV4-2 and TRBJ2-7; TRBD2 aligns across 8 bases. The CDR3 is made up of 15 amino acids. V trimming: 3 bases; J trimming: 3 bases; junction bases outside the gene matches: 7. Per germline, CDR1 LGHNA and CDR2 YNFKEQ.